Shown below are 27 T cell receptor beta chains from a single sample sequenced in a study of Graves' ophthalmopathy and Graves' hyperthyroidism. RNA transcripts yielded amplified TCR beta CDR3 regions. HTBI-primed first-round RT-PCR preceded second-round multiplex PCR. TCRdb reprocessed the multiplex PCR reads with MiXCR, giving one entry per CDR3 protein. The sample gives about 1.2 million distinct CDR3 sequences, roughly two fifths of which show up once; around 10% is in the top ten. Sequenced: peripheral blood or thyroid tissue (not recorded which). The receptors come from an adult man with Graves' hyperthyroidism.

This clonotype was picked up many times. The CDR3: CAISDHKPDTQPQHF. CDR3 in DNA: TGTGCCATCAGTGACCACAAACCGGACACTCAGCCCCAGCATTTT. This rearrangement joins TRBV10-3 to TRBJ1-5; D is possibly TRBD1 (5 bases). V lost 3 bases to trimming and J lost 6 bases, with 15 bases between them. Per the germline V gene, CDR1 is ENHRY and CDR2 is SYGVKD. The CDR3 extends over 15 amino acids.

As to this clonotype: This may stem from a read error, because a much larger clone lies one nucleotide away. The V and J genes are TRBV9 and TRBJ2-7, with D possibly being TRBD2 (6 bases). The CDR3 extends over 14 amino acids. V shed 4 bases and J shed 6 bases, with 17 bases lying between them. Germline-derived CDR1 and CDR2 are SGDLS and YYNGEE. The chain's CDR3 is CASSRLAERCEQYF. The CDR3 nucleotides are TGTGCCAGCAGCCGCTTAGCGGAACGATGCGAGCAGTACTTC.

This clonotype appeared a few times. CDR3 coding DNA: TGTGCCAGCAGTTTAGTATTTTTCGGGACAGCTGGAAACACCATATATTTT. Its translation is CASSLVFFGTAGNTIYF. The genes are TRBV12-3 or TRBV12-4 and TRBJ1-3, with 7 bases that match TRBD1. This CDR3 is built from 17 residues. J lost 2 bases, V lost 1 base, and 8 bases had no gene match.

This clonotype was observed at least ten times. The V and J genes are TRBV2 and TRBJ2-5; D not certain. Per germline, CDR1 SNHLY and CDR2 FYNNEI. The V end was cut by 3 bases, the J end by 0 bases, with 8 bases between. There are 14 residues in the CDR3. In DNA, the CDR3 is TGTGCCAGCAGTGATTATAGGGACCAAGAGACCCAGTACTTC. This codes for CASSDYRDQETQYF.

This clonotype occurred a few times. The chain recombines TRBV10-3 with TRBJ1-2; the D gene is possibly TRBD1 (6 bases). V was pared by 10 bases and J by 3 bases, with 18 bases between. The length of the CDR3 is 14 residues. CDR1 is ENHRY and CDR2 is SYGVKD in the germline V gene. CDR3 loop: CATFSAGADYGYTF. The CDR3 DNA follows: TGTGCCACCTTCTCTGCGGGGGCGGACTATGGCTACACCTTC.

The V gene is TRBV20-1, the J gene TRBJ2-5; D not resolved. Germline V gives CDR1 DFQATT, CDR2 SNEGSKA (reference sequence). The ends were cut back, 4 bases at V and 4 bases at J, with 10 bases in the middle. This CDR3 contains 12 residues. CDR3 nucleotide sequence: TGCAGTGCTAAGGCCTCAGGAGAGACCCAGTACTTC. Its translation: CSAKASGETQYF.

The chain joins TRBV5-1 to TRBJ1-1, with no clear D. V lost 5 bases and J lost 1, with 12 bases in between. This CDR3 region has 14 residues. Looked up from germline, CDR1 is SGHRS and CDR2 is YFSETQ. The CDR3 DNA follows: TGCGCCAGCAGTTCCCCGAAACAGAACACTGAAGCTTTCTTT. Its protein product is CASSSPKQNTEAFF.

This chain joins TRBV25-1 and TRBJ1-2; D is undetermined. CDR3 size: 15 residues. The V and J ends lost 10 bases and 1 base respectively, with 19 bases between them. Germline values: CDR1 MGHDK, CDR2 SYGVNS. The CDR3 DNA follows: TGTGCCACCAGCCAAGCGTTGGACGGTAACTATGGCTACACCTTC. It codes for CATSQALDGNYGYTF.

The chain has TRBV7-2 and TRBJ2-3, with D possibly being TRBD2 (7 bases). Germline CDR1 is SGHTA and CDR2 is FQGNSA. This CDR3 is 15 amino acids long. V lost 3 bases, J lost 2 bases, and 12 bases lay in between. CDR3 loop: CASSFPGGATDTQYF. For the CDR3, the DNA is TGTGCCAGCAGCTTCCCTGGGGGGGCCACAGATACGCAGTATTTT.

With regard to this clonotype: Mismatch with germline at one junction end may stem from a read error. The CDR3 region has the DNA TGTGCCAGCAGCCGGGGACTAGCGGGAGAGTTGCAGCACTTC. Its protein is CASSRGLAGELQHF. The rearrangement joins TRBV3-1 to TRBJ2-7, with TRBD2 identical over 14 bases. The CDR3 has 14 amino acids. CDR1 is LGHDT, CDR2 YNNKEL, per germline (reference sequence).

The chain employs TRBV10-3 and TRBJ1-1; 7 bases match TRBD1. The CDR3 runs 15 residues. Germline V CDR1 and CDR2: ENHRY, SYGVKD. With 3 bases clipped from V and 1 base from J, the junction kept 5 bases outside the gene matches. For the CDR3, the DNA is TGTGCCATCAGTGAACTTGACAGGGCGAACACTGAAGCTTTCTTT. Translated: CAISELDRANTEAFF.

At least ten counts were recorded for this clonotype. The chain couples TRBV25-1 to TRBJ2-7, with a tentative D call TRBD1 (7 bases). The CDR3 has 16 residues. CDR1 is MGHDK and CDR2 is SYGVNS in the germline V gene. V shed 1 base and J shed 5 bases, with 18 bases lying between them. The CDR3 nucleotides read TGTGCCAGCAGTGAATTTGGAGGGGGCAGTTTGGACGAGCAGTACTTC. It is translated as CASSEFGGGSLDEQYF.

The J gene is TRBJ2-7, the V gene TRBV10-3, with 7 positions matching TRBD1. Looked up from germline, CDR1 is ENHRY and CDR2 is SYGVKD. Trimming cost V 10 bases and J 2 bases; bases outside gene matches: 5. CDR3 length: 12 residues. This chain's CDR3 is CATEGATYEQYF. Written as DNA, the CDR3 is TGTGCCACCGAGGGGGCGACCTACGAGCAGTACTTC.

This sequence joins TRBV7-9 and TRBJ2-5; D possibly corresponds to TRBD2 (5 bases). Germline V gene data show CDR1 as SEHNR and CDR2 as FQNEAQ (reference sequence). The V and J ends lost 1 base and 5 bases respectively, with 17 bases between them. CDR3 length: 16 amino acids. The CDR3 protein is CASSLVTTGLGETQYF. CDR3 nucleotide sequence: TGTGCCAGCAGCTTAGTGACTACCGGTTTGGGTGAGACCCAGTACTTC.

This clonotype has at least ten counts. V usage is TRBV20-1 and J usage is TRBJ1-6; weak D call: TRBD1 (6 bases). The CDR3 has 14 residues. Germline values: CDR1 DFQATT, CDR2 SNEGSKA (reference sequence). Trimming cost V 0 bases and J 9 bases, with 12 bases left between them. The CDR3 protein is CSARDRGGRSPLHF. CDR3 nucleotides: TGCAGTGCTAGAGATCGAGGGGGGCGTTCACCCCTCCACTTT.

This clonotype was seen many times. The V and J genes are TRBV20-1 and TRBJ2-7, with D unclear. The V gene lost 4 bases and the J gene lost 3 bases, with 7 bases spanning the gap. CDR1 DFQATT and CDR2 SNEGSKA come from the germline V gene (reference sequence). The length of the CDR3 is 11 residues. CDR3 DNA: TGCAGTGCTACCGACAACTACGAGCAGTACTTC. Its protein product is CSATDNYEQYF.

CDR3 bases: TGCAGCGTTGCGGGTCTAGCGTACTACGAGCAGTACTTC. It yields the protein CSVAGLAYYEQYF. The gene calls are TRBV29-1 and TRBJ2-7; a possible D gene is TRBD2 (6 bases). The V end lost 4 bases, the J end lost 3 bases, and 13 bases lay between the germline ends. From germline, CDR1 is SQVTM and CDR2 ANQGSEA. This CDR3 spans 13 amino acids.

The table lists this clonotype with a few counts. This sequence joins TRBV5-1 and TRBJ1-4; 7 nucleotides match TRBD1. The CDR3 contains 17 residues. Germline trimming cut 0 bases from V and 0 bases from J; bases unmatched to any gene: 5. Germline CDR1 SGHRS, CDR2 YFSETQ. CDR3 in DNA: TGCGCCAGCAGCTTGGGTCCAGGGGGTGCAACTAATGAAAAACTGTTTTTT. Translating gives CASSLGPGGATNEKLFF.

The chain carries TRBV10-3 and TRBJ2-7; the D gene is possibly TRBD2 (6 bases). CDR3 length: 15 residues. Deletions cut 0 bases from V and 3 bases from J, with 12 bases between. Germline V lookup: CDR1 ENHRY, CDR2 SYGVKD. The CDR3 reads CAISESKASVYEQYF. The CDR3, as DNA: TGTGCCATCAGTGAGTCGAAGGCTAGCGTCTACGAGCAGTACTTC.

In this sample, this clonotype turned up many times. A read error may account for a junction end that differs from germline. This CDR3 reads CASSQDWEQGSLDF. The CDR3 DNA reads TGTGCCAGCAGCCAAGATTGGGAACAGGGTTCTCTTGACTTC. V usage is TRBV4-2 and J usage is TRBJ1-2; the D gene is possibly TRBD1 (6 bases). This CDR3 has 14 residues. CDR1 LGHNA and CDR2 YNFKEQ come from the germline V gene.

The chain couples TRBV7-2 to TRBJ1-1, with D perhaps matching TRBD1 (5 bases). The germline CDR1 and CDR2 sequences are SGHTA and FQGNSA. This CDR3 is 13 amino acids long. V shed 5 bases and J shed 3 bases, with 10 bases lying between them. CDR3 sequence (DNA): TGTGCCAGCAGCCCGTCCAGGGACACTGAAGCTTTCTTT. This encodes CASSPSRDTEAFF.

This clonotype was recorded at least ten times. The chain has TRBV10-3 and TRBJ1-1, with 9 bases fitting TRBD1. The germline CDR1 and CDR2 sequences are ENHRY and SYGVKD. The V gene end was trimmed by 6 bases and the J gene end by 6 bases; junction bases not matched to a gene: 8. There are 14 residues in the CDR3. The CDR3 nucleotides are TGTGCCATCAGGAGGGACAGGGTAGAATCTGAAGCTTTCTTT. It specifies CAIRRDRVESEAFF.

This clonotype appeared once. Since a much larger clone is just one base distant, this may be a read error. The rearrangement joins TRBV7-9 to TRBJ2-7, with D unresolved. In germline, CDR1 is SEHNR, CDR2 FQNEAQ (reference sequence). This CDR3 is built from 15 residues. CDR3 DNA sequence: TGTGCCAGCAGCGTAGCTCTCACGGCGATTAACGAGCAGTGCTTC. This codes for CASSVALTAINEQCF.

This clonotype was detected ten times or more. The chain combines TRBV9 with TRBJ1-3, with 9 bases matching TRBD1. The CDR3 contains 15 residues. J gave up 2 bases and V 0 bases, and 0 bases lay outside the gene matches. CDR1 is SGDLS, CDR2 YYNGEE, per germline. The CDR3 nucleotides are TGTGCCAGCAGCGTAGACAGGGGGCCTGGAAACACCATATATTTT. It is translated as CASSVDRGPGNTIYF.

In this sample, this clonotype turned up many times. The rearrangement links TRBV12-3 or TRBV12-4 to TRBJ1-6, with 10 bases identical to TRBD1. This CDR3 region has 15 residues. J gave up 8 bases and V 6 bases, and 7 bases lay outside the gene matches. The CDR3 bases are TGTGCCAGCAGATTTACGGGACAGGGGTATTCACCCCTCCACTTT. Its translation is CASRFTGQGYSPLHF.

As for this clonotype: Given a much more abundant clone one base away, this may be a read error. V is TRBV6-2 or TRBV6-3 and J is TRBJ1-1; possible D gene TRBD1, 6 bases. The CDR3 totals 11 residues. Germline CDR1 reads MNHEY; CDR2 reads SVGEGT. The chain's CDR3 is CASSQGRWTSF. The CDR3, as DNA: TGTGCCAGCAGCCAGGGGAGGTGGACTTCCTTT.

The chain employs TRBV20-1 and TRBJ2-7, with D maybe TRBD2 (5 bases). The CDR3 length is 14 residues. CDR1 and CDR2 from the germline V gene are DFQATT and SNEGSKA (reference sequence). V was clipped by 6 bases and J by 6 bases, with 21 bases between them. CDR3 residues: CSASSLRASPEQYF. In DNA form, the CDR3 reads TGCAGTGCCAGCAGCCTAAGAGCTAGCCCCGAGCAGTACTTC.